The clone carrying this TCR beta chain was counted ten times or more. Its antigen is unknown. The CDR3 has 16 residues. Trimming left V 0 bases short and J 0 bases short, with 11 bases between. Germline CDR1 reads MNHEY; CDR2 reads SVGEGT. Amplified regions were TCR beta CDR3 sequences from RNA transcripts. Researchers ran a first-round RT-PCR on the TCR CDR3 using the HTBI primer set. In TCRdb, the multiplex PCR reads were re-called with MiXCR into one record per CDR3 protein. Of hundreds of thousands of distinct CDR3 sequences in the sample, roughly 16% were seen once. These data belong to a study of T cells in Graves' hyperthyroidism and ophthalmopathy. Notes on the study in general: Classification by a 13 V-J model distinguished ophthalmopathy from stable hyperthyroidism.

Input material: blood. The gene calls are TRBV6-2 or TRBV6-3 and TRBJ1-1, with D possibly being TRBD1 (6 bases). This sequence originates from a woman aged 40 to 50 with Graves' ophthalmopathy. The CDR3 bases are TGTGCCAGCAGTTACTCGAGGGACATCCTGAACACTGAAGCTTTCTTT. Translation gives CASSYSRDILNTEAFF.